Each of the 9 T cell receptor beta chains below was sequenced from the same sample in a study of cytomegalovirus exposure and HLA in healthy donors. PCR used 60 Vbeta primers and 13 Jbeta primers. The table came from immunoSEQ multiplex PCR; TCRdb's copy has only in-frame clones and leaves some out. The sample lists about 140,000 clones; 75% to 90% were seen once. The sample consisted of PBMCs. The receptors come from a middle-aged man in good health and CMV-seronegative.

V is TRBV11-2 and J is TRBJ2-7, with 7 bases identical to TRBD1. The CDR3 sequence is 14 residues long. Trimming at V came to 1 base and at J to 3 bases, leaving 3 bases not matched to a gene. The germline V gene has CDR1 SGHAT and CDR2 FQNNGV. The CDR3 DNA reads TGTGCCAGCAGCTTAGGTGCAGGGGGCTACGAGCAGTACTTC. The encoded protein is CASSLGAGGYEQYF.

The chain has TRBV6-5 and TRBJ1-3; D is unclear. Trimming took 6 bases from V and 4 from J, leaving 16 bases between them. Germline V gives CDR1 MNHEY, CDR2 SVGAGI. The CDR3 length is 15 residues. DNA for the CDR3: TGTGCCAGCAGACCCCCCGGAGGGAACGGAAACACCATATATTTT. It codes for CASRPPGGNGNTIYF.

V gene TRBV7-2 combines with J gene TRBJ1-1; D uncertain. The CDR3 sequence is 14 residues long. The V end lost 5 bases, the J end lost 0 bases, and 10 bases lay between the germline ends. Germline lookup yields CDR1 SGHTA and CDR2 FQGNSA. In nucleotides, the CDR3 is TGTGCCAGCAGCGCTGATTGGCTGAACACTGAAGCTTTCTTT. This encodes CASSADWLNTEAFF.

This chain connects TRBV19 to TRBJ1-5, with a possible D match to TRBD1 (6 bases). CDR1 is LNHDA and CDR2 is SQIVND in the germline V gene (reference sequence). The CDR3 covers 14 residues. V lost 7 bases and J 4 bases, leaving 14 bases between the germline ends. DNA for the CDR3: TGTGCCAGTACCCTCAGGGGAATAAATCAGCCCCAGCATTTT. It encodes CASTLRGINQPQHF. The whole variable domain, remainder taken from reference TRBV19 and TRBJ1-5, is DGGITQSPKYLFRKEGQNVTLSCEQNLNHDAMYWYRQDPGQGLRLIYYSQIVNDFQKGDIAEGYSVSREKKESFPLTVTSAQKNPTAFYLCASTLRGINQPQHFGDGTRLSIL.

A single count supports this clone. The chain couples TRBV7-2 to TRBJ1-2; the match to TRBD1 covers 7 bases. CDR1 is SGHTA, CDR2 FQGNSA, per germline. This CDR3 spans 13 amino acids. V shed 6 bases and J 6 bases; nucleotides not matched to a gene: 7. The CDR3 is CASRPGQPDGYTF. The CDR3 DNA reads as TGTGCCAGCAGGCCGGGACAGCCTGATGGCTACACCTTC. The full variable domain, its missing parts supplied by reference TRBV7-2 and TRBJ1-2, is GAGVSQSPSNKVTEKGKDVELRCDPISGHTALYWYRQSLGQGLEFLIYFQGNSAPDKSGLPSDRFSAERTGGSVSTLTIQRTQQEDSAVYLCASRPGQPDGYTFGSGTRLTVV.

CDR3 residues: CASSYVLQPSYEQYF. CDR3 nucleotides: TGTGCCAGCAGTTACGTTTTACAGCCCTCCTACGAGCAGTACTTC. The chain is built from TRBV6-5 and TRBJ2-7; no definite D call. Germline lookup yields CDR1 MNHEY and CDR2 SVGAGI. With 2 bases removed from V and 0 bases from J, the gap between germline ends came to 11 bases. CDR3 length: 15 amino acids.

This chain uses TRBV6-5 with TRBJ2-2, with 8 positions matching TRBD1. Losses at the gene ends were 4 bases for V and 9 bases for J; bases not matched to a gene: 7. This CDR3 spans 14 amino acids. Germline assignment: CDR1 MNHEY and CDR2 SVGAGI. CDR3 sequence (DNA): TGTGCCAGCAGTTTGGGGACAGGATTGTGGGAGCTGTTTTTT. Amino acids: CASSLGTGLWELFF.

The chain has TRBV19 and TRBJ1-5; 9 positions agree with TRBD1. The CDR3 is 14 amino acids. Germline loops: CDR1 LNHDA, CDR2 SQIVND (reference sequence). Trimming removed 7 bases from V and 4 bases from J; junction bases left unmatched: 5. As DNA, the CDR3 is TGTGCCAGTAAGGGACAGGGACTAAATCAGCCCCAGCATTTT. Translation: CASKGQGLNQPQHF. Full variable domain (remainder filled in from reference TRBV19 and TRBJ1-5): DGGITQSPKYLFRKEGQNVTLSCEQNLNHDAMYWYRQDPGQGLRLIYYSQIVNDFQKGDIAEGYSVSREKKESFPLTVTSAQKNPTAFYLCASKGQGLNQPQHFGDGTRLSIL.

The chain carries TRBV9 and TRBJ2-5; 8 positions agree with TRBD1. CDR1 is SGDLS and CDR2 is YYNGEE in the germline V gene. The CDR3 has 14 residues. Trimming at V came to 4 bases and at J to 5 bases, leaving 7 bases not matched to a gene. The DNA of the CDR3 is TGTGCCAGCAGCTTGACAGGGGTCGGGGAGACCCAGTACTTC. This gives the protein CASSLTGVGETQYF.